This T cell receptor (beta chain) was sequenced in a study of low-dose radiotherapy and immunotherapy resistance in tumors. Both TCRalpha and TCRbeta chains were reverse transcribed with V-gene-specific primers. The authors amplified TCRs for about 20 PCR cycles with a constant-region primer and a V-primer adapter. One entry per CDR3 protein results from TCRdb running MiXCR on the reads. Here the sample spans around 8,200 distinct CDR3 sequences, approximately 61% being singletons. V lost 2 bases and J lost 5; bases outside the gene matches: 3. CDR1 and CDR2 from the germline V gene are SGHNT and YYREEE (reference sequence). CDR3 length equals 14 residues.

The V and J genes are TRBV5-4 and TRBJ2-5; 10 nucleotides align to TRBD1. This receptor was taken from a human donor with advanced metastatic prostate, ovarian, gallbladder or colorectal cancer (not recorded which). This table probably holds off-target reads from a library built for another chain. The CDR3 is CASSFSTGGETQYF. In DNA form, the CDR3 reads TGTGCCAGCAGCTTCTCGACAGGGGGCGAGACCCAGTACTTC.